This passage covers 14 T cell receptor beta chains from one sample sequenced in a study of CD8 T cells in ankylosing spondylitis. Their specific antigens are unknown. TCRdb reanalysed the 5' RACE reads using MiXCR and keeps one entry per CDR3 protein. The table includes some 840,000 distinct CDR3 sequences, about 10% detected once. Study findings and constraints: Seven to nine highly homologous variants formed a TCR beta motif that appeared characteristic of ankylosing spondylitis blood.

Sequences were obtained from blood, either unsorted or a sorted T cell fraction (not recorded which). Every receptor here comes from a male donor with ankylosing spondylitis.

There are a few counts of this clonotype. The J gene is TRBJ2-4, the V gene TRBV7-2; D gene ambiguous. V was trimmed by 1 base and J by 1 base, leaving 14 bases between them. Germline V gene data show CDR1 as SGHTA and CDR2 as FQGNSA. The CDR3 covers 17 residues. CDR3 coding DNA: TGTGCCAGCAGCTTAGTGCCCGGGTCGGTTGCCAAAAACATTCAGTACTTC. This codes for CASSLVPGSVAKNIQYF.

The chain carries TRBV15 and TRBJ1-2; unclear D gene. This CDR3 has 14 amino acids. V shed 2 bases and J shed 3 bases, with 10 bases lying between them. Germline V gene sequence: CDR1 LNHNV, CDR2 YYDKDF (reference sequence). The CDR3 is CATSRLQVDYGYTF. The CDR3 nucleotides read TGTGCCACCAGCAGACTCCAGGTGGACTATGGCTACACCTTC.

The CDR3 DNA sequence: TGTGCCAGCAGCCAAGTGCTTAACCAGGGGGGTGACTACGAGCAGTACTTC. This encodes CASSQVLNQGGDYEQYF. V gene TRBV4-2 combines with J gene TRBJ2-7, with D possibly being TRBD1 (7 bases). Germline loops: CDR1 LGHNA, CDR2 YNFKEQ. Trimming removed 1 base from V and 3 bases from J, with 19 bases in between. This CDR3 has 17 amino acids.

This clonotype was observed a handful of times. The chain carries TRBV20-1 and TRBJ1-5; no clear D. V was clipped by 6 bases and J by 9 bases, with 21 bases between them. This CDR3 is 14 amino acids long. Per germline, CDR1 DFQATT and CDR2 SNEGSKA (reference sequence). CDR3 DNA: TGCAGTGCATTCCACGGGCCCCCACAAGGGCCCCAGCATTTT. This codes for CSAFHGPPQGPQHF.

This clonotype was observed many times. The gene calls are TRBV4-3 and TRBJ2-1; D tentatively fits TRBD1 or TRBD2 (5 bases each). V lost 4 bases and J 8 bases, leaving 18 bases between the germline ends. This CDR3 region has 15 residues. The germline V gene encodes CDR1 LGHNA and CDR2 YSLEER. CDR3 residues: CASSLREGQGDEQFF. The DNA for the CDR3 is TGCGCCAGCAGCCTCCGAGAGGGGCAGGGCGATGAGCAGTTCTTC.

Only a few counts were recorded for this clonotype. This chain uses TRBV7-6 with TRBJ2-5, with TRBD2 identical over 10 bases. CDR3 size: 15 residues. V lost 3 bases to trimming and J lost 5 bases; unmatched junction nucleotides: 6. From germline, CDR1 is SGHVS and CDR2 FNYEAQ. DNA of the CDR3: TGTGCCAGCAGCTTTTTAGCGGGAGGCGGTGAGACCCAGTACTTC. It encodes CASSFLAGGGETQYF.

This clonotype was detected ten times or more. This chain uses TRBV5-5 with TRBJ1-5; D may be TRBD1 (5 bases). Trimming shortened V by 2 bases and J by 5 bases, and 8 bases separated the two germline ends. CDR1 SGHKS and CDR2 YYEKEE come from the germline V gene (reference sequence). This CDR3 contains 13 residues. The CDR3 sequence is CASSLDSDQPQHF. CDR3 sequence (DNA): TGTGCCAGCAGCTTAGACAGCGATCAGCCCCAGCATTTT.

This clonotype appeared a few times. The chain joins TRBV15 to TRBJ2-2; D is perhaps TRBD1 (5 bases). The CDR3 consists of 14 residues. The germline V gene encodes CDR1 LNHNV and CDR2 YYDKDF (reference sequence). The V and J ends lost 6 bases and 1 base respectively, with 9 bases between them. DNA for the CDR3: TGTGCCACCAGGCAGGGATTGAACACCGGGGAGCTGTTTTTT. Its protein is CATRQGLNTGELFF. Using reference TRBV15 and TRBJ2-2 for the parts outside the CDR3, the full variable domain is DAMVIQNPRYQVTQFGKPVTLSCSQTLNHNVMYWYQQKSSQAPKLLFHYYDKDFNNEADTPDNFQSRRPNTSFCFLDIRSPGLGDTAMYLCATRQGLNTGELFFGEGSRLTVL.

The chain is built from TRBV28 and TRBJ2-7; the D is unclear. The germline V and J ends were trimmed by 6 bases and 6 bases, with 21 bases remaining between them. The germline CDR1 and CDR2 sequences are MDHEN and SYDVKM. The CDR3 is 15 residues long. The CDR3 sequence: CASSPGVGFRLEQYF. The DNA for the CDR3 is TGTGCCAGCAGCCCCGGTGTCGGGTTTCGTCTCGAGCAGTACTTC.

This clonotype was seen a few times. V usage is TRBV4-2 and J usage is TRBJ2-3, with TRBD2 identical over 9 bases. The V segment lost 1 base and the J segment 3 bases; nucleotides outside the gene matches: 8. This CDR3 region has 17 residues. Germline CDR1 and CDR2: LGHNA and YNFKEQ. The CDR3 reads CASSQGNSGSVTDTQYF. CDR3 sequence (DNA): TGTGCCAGCAGCCAAGGAAATAGCGGGAGTGTAACAGATACGCAGTATTTT.

This chain connects TRBV18 to TRBJ1-3; D remains unclear. This CDR3 is 15 amino acids long. CDR1 and CDR2 (germline): KGHSH, LQKENI. Trimming shortened V by 4 bases and J by 0 bases, and 10 bases separated the two germline ends. The CDR3 spells CASSQEPHSGNTIYF. CDR3 bases: TGTGCCAGCTCACAAGAGCCGCACTCTGGAAACACCATATATTTT.

This clonotype was counted ten times or more. The genes are TRBV20-1 and TRBJ2-5; D not certain. This CDR3 comprises 12 residues. Germline CDR1 reads DFQATT; CDR2 reads SNEGSKA (reference sequence). The V end was cut by 3 bases, the J end by 6 bases, with 11 bases between. The CDR3 sequence is CSASGQRKTQYF. Here the CDR3 DNA reads TGCAGTGCTAGCGGTCAACGGAAGACCCAGTACTTC.

The chain is built from TRBV10-3 and TRBJ1-3, with D hard to call. The CDR3 length is 15 residues. V was trimmed by 3 bases and J by 2 bases, leaving 11 bases between them. Germline V lookup: CDR1 ENHRY, CDR2 SYGVKD. CDR3 nucleotide sequence: TGTGCCATCAGTGACCCGGGAGGACCTGGAAACACCATATATTTT. Protein sequence: CAISDPGGPGNTIYF.

This chain uses TRBV20-1 with TRBJ1-1; D is undetermined. CDR3 size: 11 residues. Looked up from germline, CDR1 is DFQATT and CDR2 is SNEGSKA (reference sequence). V was clipped by 2 bases and J by 9 bases, with 10 bases between them. CDR3 sequence: CSARRDFKAFF. The CDR3 DNA follows: TGCAGTGCTAGAAGGGATTTTAAAGCTTTCTTT.